The clone carrying this TCR beta chain was found once. Its cognate antigen is unknown. This record belongs to a study of T cells in narcolepsy. About the study: Enrolled donors included narcolepsy type 1 or type 2 patients and healthy controls. Study-level points and caveats: Same-patient CSF and blood CD4+ T cell clonotypes included HCRT-specific and TRIB2-specific autoreactive ones. Blood of same and different patients, but not healthy controls, reportedly held recurring autoreactive clonotypes.

Clones were read by immunoSEQ multiplex PCR, and TCRdb kept only the in-frame ones, dropping some. Among tens of thousands of clones listed, around four fifths were seen once. Germline loops: CDR1 SQVTM, CDR2 ANQGSEA. The V end was cut by 7 bases, the J end by 5 bases, with 14 bases between. This CDR3 has 12 amino acids. This sequence joins TRBV29-1 and TRBJ1-1; D uncertain. The sample was CD45RA- memory CD4+ T cells from PBMCs. The clonotype was recovered from a human donor with narcolepsy. The CDR3 nucleotides read TGCAGCGCCAAGAGTTGGGAAACTGAAGCTTTCTTT. It codes for CSAKSWETEAFF.